These 4 T cell receptor beta chains were sequenced from one sample in a study of OX40 agonist ivuxolimab in advanced cancers. Only in-frame clones appear in the TCRdb table, and some are missing; sequencing was by immunoSEQ multiplex PCR. The sample consists of 40,000 or so clones, nearly 85% of them appearing once. The sample in question was CD4+ or CD8+ T cells sorted from blood, obtained in a trial of the OX40 agonist ivuxolimab. These receptors were obtained from an adult with an advanced solid tumor such as melanoma, head and neck, liver or kidney cancer.

The chain is built from TRBV7-9 and TRBJ2-3, with unresolved D. Trimming removed 4 bases from V and 2 bases from J, with 19 bases in between. This CDR3 has 17 amino acids. Germline loops: CDR1 SEHNR, CDR2 FQNEAQ (reference sequence). The CDR3 nucleotides are TGTGCCAGCAGCTACATTGGCTCGTTTGGGGTCACAGATACGCAGTATTTT. Its translation: CASSYIGSFGVTDTQYF.

This chain connects TRBV2 to TRBJ1-1; D is ambiguous. In germline, CDR1 is SNHLY, CDR2 FYNNEI. The V end was cut by 3 bases, the J end by 5 bases, with 16 bases between. The CDR3 length is 15 residues. CDR3 region: CASSEDVPGRTEAFF. CDR3 coding DNA: TGTGCCAGCAGTGAGGACGTGCCGGGAAGAACTGAAGCTTTCTTT.

The V and J genes are TRBV7-8 and TRBJ2-1; D is unresolved. V lost 3 bases and J 4 bases, leaving 10 bases between the germline ends. This CDR3 region has 14 residues. Germline CDR1 and CDR2: SGHVS and FQNEAQ. CDR3 DNA sequence: TGTGCCAGCAGCTTGGGAAGCGCTTACAATGAGCAGTTCTTC. It specifies CASSLGSAYNEQFF.

This clone has just one count. The V call is TRBV27, the J call TRBJ1-5, with TRBD1 as a possible D gene (6 bases). CDR1 and CDR2 from the germline V gene are MNHEY and SMNVEV (reference sequence). Trimming left V 5 bases short and J 0 bases short, with 8 bases between. This CDR3 has 14 residues. CDR3 sequence reads: CASSRTDSNQPQHF. The DNA for the CDR3 is TGTGCCAGCAGTCGGACAGATAGCAATCAGCCCCAGCATTTT.